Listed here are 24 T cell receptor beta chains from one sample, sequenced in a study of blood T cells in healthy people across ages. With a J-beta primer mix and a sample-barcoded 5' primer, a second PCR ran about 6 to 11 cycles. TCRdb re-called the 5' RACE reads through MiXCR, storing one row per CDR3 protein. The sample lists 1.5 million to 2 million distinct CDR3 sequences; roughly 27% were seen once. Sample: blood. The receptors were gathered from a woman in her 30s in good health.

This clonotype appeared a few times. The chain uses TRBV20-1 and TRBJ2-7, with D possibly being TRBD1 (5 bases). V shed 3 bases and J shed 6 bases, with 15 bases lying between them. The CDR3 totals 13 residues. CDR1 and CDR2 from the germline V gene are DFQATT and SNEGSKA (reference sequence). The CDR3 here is CSASSGIGGEQYF. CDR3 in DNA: TGCAGTGCTAGTTCAGGGATAGGCGGCGAGCAGTACTTC.

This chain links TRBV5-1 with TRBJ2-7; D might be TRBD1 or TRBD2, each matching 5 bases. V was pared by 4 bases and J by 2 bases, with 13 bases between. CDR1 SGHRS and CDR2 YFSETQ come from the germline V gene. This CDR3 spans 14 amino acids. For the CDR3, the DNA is TGCGCCAGCAGCACCGGGGACGGGCCCTACGAGCAGTACTTC. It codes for CASSTGDGPYEQYF.

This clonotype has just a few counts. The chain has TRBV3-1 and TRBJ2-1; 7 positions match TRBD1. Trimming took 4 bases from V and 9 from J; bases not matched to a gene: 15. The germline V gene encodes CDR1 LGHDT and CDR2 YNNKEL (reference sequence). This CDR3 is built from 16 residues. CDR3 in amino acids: CASSLAGTARNSEQFF. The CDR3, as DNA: TGTGCCAGCAGCCTCGCCGGGACAGCTAGGAACAGTGAGCAGTTCTTC.

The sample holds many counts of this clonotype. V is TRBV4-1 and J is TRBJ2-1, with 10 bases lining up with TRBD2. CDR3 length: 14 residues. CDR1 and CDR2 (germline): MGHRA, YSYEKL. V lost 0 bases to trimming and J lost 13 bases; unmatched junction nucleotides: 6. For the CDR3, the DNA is TGCGCCAGCAGCCAAGACCGGCTAGCGGGAGTTCAGTTCTTC. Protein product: CASSQDRLAGVQFF.

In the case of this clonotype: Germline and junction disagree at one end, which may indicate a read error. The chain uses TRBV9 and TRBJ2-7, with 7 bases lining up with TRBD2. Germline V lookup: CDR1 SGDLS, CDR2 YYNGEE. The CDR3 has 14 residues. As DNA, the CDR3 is TGTGTCAGCAGCGGAGCGGGGCGTTCCTACGAGCAGTACTTC. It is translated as CVSSGAGRSYEQYF.

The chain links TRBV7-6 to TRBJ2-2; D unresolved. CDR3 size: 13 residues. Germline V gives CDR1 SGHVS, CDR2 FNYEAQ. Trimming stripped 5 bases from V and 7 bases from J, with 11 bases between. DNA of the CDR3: TGTGCCAGCAGCCACACAAGTGGCGGGGAGCTGTTTTTT. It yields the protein CASSHTSGGELFF.

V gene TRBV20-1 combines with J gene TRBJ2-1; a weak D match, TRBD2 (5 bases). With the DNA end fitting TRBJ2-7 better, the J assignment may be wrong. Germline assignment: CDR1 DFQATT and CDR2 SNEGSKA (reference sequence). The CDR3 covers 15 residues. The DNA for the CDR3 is TGCAGTGCTGGGCCCAACAGCGGATTCTACAATGAGCAGTACTTC. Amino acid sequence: CSAGPNSGFYNEQYF.

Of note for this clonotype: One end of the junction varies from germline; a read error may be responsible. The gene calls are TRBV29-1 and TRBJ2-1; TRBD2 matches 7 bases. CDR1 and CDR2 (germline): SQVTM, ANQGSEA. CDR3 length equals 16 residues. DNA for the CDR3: TGCAGCGTTGAAACTACTAGCGCCTCCTCCTGCAATGAGCAGTTCTTC. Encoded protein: CSVETTSASSCNEQFF.

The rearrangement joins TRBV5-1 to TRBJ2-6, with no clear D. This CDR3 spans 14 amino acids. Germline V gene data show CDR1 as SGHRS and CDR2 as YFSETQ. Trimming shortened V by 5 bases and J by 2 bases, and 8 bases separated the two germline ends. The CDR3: CASRDLTGANVLTF. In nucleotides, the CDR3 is TGCGCCAGCAGGGATCTTACTGGGGCCAACGTCCTGACTTTC.

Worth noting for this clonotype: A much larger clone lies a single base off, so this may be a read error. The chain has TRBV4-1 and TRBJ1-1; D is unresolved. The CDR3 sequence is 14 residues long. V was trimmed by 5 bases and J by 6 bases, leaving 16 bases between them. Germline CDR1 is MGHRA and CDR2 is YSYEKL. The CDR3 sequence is CASSFVAEFAEAFF. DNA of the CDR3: TGCGCCAGCAGCTTCGTCGCGGAATTCGCTGAAGCTTTCTTT.

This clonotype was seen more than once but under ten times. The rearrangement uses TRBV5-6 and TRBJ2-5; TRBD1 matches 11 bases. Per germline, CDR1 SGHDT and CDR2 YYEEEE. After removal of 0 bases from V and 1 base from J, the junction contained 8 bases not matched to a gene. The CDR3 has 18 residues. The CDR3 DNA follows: TGTGCCAGCAGCTTGGTGGACAGGGGGCTCAGGGGCCAAGAGACCCAGTACTTC. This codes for CASSLVDRGLRGQETQYF.

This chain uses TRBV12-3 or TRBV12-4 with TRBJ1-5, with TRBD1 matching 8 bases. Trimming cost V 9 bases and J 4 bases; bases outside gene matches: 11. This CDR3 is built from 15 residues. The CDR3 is CASSGGGQVNQPQHF. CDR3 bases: TGTGCCAGTAGTGGCGGGGGACAGGTTAATCAGCCCCAGCATTTT.

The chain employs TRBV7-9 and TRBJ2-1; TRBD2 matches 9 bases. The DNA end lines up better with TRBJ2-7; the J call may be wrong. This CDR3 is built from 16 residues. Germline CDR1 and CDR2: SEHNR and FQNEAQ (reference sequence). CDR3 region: CASSVNKRGDYNEQYF. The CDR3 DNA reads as TGTGCCAGCAGCGTTAACAAGCGGGGGGACTACAATGAGCAGTACTTC.

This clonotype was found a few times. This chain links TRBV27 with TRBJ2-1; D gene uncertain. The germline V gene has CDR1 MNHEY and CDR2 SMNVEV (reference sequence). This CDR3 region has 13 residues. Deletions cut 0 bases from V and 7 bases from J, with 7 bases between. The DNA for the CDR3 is TGTGCCAGCAGTTTATCGGATCGGAATGAGCAGTTCTTC. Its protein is CASSLSDRNEQFF.

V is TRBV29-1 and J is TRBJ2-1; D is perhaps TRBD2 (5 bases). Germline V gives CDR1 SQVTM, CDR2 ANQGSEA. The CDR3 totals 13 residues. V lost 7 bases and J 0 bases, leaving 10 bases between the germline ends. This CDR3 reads CSAVARSYNEQFF. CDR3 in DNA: TGCAGCGCGGTAGCGCGCTCCTACAATGAGCAGTTCTTC.

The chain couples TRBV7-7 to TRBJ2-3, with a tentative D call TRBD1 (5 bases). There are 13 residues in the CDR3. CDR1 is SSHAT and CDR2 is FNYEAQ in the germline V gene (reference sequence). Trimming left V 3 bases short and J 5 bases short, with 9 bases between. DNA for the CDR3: TGTGCCAGCAGCTTGGGGCTAAAAGATACGCAGTATTTT. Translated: CASSLGLKDTQYF.

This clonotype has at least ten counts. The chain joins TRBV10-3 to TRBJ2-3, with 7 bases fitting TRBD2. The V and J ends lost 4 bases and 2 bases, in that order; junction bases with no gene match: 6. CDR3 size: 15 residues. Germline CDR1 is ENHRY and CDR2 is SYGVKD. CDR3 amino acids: CAISGVAGTTDTQYF. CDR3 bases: TGTGCCATCAGTGGGGTAGCGGGTACCACAGATACGCAGTATTTT.

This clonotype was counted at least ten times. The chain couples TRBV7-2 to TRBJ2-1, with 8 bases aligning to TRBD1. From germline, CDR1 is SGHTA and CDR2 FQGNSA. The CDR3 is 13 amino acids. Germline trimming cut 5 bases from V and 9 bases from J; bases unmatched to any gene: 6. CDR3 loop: CASSLQGDSEQFF. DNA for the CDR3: TGTGCCAGCAGCCTACAGGGGGACAGTGAGCAGTTCTTC.

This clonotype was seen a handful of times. The CDR3 sequence is CASSFKATQFF. For the CDR3, the DNA is TGTGCCAGCAGTTTTAAAGCAACGCAGTTCTTC. The chain couples TRBV12-3 or TRBV12-4 to TRBJ2-1; D is unresolved. The CDR3 runs to 11 residues. Trimming left V 3 bases short and J 12 bases short, with 9 bases between.

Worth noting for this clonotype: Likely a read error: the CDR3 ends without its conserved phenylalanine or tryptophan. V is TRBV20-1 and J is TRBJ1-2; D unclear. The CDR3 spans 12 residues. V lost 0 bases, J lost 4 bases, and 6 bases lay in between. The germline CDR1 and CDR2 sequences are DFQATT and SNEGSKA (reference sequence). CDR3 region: CSARDHGYGYTL. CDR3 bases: TGCAGTGCTAGAGATCACGGCTATGGCTACACCCTC.

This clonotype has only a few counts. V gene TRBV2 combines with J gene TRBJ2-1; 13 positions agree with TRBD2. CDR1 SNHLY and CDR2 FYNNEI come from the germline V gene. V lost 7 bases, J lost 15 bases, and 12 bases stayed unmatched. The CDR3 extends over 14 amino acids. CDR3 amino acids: CASKEGLAGERPFF. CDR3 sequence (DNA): TGTGCCAGCAAAGAAGGACTAGCGGGAGAGCGGCCGTTCTTC.

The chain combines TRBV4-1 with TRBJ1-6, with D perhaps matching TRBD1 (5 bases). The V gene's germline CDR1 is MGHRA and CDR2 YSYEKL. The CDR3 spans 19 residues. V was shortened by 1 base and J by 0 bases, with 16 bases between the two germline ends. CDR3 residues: CASSQGWTRGRSYNSPLHF. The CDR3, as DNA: TGCGCCAGCAGCCAAGGGTGGACTAGGGGACGCTCCTATAATTCACCCCTCCACTTT.

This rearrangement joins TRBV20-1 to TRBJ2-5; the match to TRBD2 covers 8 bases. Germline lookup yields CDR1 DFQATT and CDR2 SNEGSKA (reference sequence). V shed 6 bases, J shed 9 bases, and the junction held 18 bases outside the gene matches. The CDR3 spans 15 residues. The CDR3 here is CSARWRGDPGVAQYF. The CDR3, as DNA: TGCAGTGCGAGGTGGCGGGGGGACCCGGGGGTGGCCCAGTACTTC.

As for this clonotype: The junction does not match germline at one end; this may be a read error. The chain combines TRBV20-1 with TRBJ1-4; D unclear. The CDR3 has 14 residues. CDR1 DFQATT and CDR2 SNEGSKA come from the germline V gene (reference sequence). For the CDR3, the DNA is TGCAGTGCTGGAGACGGATTATTCTATGAAAAACTGTTTTTT. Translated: CSAGDGLFYEKLFF.